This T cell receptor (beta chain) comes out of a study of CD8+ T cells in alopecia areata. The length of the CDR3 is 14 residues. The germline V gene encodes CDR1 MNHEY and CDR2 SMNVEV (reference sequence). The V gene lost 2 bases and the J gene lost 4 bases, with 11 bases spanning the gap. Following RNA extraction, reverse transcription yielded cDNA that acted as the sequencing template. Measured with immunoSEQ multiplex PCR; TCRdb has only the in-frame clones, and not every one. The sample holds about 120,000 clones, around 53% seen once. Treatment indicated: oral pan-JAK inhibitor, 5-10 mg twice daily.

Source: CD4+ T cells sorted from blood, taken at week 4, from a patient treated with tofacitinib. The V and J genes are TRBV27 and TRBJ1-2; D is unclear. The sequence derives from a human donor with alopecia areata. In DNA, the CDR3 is TGTGCCAGCAGTTTAAAGGGTCGGGGCTATGGCTACACCTTC. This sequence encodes CASSLKGRGYGYTF.